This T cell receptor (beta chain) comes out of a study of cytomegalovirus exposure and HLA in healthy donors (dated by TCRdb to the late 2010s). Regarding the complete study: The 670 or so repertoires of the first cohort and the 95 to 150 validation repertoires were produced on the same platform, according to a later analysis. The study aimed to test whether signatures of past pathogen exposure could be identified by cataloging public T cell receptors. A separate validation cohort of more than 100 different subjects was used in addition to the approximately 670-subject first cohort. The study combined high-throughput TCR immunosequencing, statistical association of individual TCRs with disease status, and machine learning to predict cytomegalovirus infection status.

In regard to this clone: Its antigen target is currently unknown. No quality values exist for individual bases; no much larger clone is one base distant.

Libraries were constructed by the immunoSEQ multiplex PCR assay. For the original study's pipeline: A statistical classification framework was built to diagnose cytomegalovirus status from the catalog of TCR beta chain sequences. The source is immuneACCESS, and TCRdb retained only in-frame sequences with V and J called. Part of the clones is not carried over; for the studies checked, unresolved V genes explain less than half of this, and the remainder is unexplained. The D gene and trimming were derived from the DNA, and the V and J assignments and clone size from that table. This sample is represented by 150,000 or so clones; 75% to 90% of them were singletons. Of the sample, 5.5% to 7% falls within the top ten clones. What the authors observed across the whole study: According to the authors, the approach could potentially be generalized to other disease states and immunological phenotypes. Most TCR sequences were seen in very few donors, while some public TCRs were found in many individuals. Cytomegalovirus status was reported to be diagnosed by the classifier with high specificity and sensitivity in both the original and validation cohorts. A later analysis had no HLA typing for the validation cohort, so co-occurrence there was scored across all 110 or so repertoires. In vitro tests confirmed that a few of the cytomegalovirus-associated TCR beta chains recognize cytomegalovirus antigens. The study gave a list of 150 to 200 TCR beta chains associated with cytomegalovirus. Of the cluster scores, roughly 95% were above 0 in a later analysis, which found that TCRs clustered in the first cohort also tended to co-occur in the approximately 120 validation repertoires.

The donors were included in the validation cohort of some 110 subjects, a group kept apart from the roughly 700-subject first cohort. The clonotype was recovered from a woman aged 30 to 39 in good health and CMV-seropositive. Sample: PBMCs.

The CDR3 protein is CASSPQETQYF. The DNA sequence is TGTGCCAGCAGCCCGCAGGAGACCCAGTACTTC. The rearrangement combines TRBV13 with TRBJ2-5; no confident D gene assignment can be made. The CDR1 and CDR2 encoded by the germline V gene (reference sequence) are PRHDT and FYEKMQ. Trimming removed 5 bases from V and 5 bases from J, leaving 6 bases between the germline ends. From cysteine to phenylalanine, the CDR3 is 11 amino acids long. Only the CDR3 DNA stays, 33 bases, in frame from base 1.